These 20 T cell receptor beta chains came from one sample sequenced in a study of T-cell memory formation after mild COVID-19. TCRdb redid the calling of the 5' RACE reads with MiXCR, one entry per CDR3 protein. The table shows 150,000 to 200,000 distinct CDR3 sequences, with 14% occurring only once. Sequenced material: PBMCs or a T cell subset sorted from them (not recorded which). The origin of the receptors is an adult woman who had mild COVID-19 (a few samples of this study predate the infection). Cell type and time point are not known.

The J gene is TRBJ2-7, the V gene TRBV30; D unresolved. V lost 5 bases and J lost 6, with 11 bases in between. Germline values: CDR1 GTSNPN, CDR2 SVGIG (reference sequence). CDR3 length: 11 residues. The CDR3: CAWLNRGEQYF. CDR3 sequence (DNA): TGTGCCTGGCTAAATCGTGGCGAGCAGTACTTC.

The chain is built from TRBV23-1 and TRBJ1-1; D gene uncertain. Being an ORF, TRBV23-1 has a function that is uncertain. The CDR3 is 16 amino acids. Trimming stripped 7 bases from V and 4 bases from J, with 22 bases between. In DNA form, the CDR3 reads TGCGCCAGCACTAATGGCAGGCAACCTCCTTCCACTGAAGCTTTCTTT. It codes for CASTNGRQPPSTEAFF.

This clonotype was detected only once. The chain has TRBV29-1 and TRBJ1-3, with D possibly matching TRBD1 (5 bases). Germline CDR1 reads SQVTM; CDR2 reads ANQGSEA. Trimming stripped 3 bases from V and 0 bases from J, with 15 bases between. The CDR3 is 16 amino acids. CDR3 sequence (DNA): TGCAGCGTTGACGGGCCCGGGGGGGTCTCTGGAAACACCATATATTTT. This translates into CSVDGPGGVSGNTIYF.

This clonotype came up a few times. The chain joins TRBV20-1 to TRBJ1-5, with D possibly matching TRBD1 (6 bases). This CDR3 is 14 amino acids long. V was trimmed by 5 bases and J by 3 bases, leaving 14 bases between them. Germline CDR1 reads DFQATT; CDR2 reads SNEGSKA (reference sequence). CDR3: CSASSGTNNQPQHF. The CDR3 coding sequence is TGCAGTGCTTCTTCCGGGACAAACAATCAGCCCCAGCATTTT.

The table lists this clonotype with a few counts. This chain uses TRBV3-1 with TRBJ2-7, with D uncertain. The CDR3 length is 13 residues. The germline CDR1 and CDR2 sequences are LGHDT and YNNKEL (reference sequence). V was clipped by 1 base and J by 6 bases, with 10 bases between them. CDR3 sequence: CASSQGGVSEQYF. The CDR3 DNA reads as TGTGCCAGCAGCCAAGGAGGAGTATCCGAGCAGTACTTC.

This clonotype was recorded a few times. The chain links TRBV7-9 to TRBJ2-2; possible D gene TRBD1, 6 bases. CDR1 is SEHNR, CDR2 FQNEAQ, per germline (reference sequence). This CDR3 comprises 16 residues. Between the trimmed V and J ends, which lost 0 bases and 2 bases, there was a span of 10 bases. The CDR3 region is CASSLARTDNTGELFF. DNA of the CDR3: TGTGCCAGCAGCTTAGCTCGGACAGATAACACCGGGGAGCTGTTTTTT.

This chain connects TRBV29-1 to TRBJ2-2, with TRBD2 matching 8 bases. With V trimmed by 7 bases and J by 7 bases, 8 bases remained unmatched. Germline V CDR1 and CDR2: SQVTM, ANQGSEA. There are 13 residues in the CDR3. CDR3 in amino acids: CSAERELSGELFF. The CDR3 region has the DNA TGCAGCGCTGAGCGGGAGTTGAGCGGGGAGCTGTTTTTT.

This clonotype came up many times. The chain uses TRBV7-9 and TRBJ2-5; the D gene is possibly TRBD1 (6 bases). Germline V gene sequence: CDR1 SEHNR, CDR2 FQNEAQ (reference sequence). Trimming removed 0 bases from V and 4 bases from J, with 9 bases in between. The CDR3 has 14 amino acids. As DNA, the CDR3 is TGTGCCAGCAGCTTAGCGGGGGCAGGAGAGACCCAGTACTTC. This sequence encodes CASSLAGAGETQYF.

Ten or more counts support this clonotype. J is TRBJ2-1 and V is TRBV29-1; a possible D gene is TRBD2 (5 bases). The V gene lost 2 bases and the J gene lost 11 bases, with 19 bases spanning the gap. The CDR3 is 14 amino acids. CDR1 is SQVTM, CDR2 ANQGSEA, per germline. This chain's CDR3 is CSVETTSIGGQQFF. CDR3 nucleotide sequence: TGCAGCGTTGAAACTACCTCGATAGGCGGGCAGCAGTTCTTC.

The CDR3 reads CASSLDGSQYF. CDR3 bases: TGTGCCAGCAGTTTAGACGGTTCCCAGTACTTC. The chain joins TRBV12-3 or TRBV12-4 to TRBJ2-7; D is uncertain. V was clipped by 1 base and J by 10 bases, with 8 bases between them. CDR3 size: 11 residues.

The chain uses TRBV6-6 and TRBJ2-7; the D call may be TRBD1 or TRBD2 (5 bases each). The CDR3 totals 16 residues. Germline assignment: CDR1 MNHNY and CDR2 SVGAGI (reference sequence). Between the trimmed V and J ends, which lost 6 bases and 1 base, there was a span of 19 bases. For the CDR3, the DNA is TGTGCCAGCAGGCAGGACGGTGCAGGGAGTTCCTACGAGCAGTACTTC. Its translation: CASRQDGAGSSYEQYF.

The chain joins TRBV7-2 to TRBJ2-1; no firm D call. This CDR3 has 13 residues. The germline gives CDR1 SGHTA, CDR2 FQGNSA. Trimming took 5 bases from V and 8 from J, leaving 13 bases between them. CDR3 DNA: TGTGCCAGCAGCATCGACGGCAGCTATGAGCAGTTCTTC. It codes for CASSIDGSYEQFF.

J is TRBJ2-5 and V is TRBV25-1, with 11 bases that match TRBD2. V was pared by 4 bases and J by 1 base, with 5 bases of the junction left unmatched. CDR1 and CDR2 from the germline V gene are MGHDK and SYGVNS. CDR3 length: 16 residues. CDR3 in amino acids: CASSVGLAAFQETQYF. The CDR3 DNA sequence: TGTGCCAGCAGTGTGGGACTAGCGGCCTTCCAAGAGACCCAGTACTTC.

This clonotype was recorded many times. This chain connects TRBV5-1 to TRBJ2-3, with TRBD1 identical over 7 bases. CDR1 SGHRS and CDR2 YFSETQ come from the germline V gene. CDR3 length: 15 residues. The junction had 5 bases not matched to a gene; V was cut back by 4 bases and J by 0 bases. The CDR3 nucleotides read TGCGCCAGCAGCGATATGACAGGGAGCACAGATACGCAGTATTTT. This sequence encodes CASSDMTGSTDTQYF.

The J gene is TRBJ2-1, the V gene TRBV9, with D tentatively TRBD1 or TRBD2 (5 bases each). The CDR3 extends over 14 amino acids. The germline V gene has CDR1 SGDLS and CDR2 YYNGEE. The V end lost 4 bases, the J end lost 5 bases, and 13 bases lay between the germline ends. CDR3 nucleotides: TGTGCCAGCAGCATGGGGGACGGCCACAATGAGCAGTTCTTC. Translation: CASSMGDGHNEQFF.

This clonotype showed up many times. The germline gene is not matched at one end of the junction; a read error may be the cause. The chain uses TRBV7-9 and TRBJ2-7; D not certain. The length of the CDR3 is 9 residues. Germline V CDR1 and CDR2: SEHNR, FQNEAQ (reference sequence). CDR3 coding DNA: TGTGCCGACCCGTGCAGAGAGGACTTC. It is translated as CADPCREDF.

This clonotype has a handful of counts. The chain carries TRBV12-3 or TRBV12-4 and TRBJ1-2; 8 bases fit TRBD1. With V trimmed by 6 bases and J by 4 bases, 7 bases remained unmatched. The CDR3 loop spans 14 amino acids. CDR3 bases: TGTGCCAGCAGGACAGGGGTTGGGCGCTATGGCTACACCTTC. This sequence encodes CASRTGVGRYGYTF.

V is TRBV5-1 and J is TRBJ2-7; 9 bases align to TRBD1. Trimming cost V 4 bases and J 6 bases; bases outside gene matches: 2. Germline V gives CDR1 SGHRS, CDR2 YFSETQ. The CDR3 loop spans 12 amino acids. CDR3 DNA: TGCGCCAGCAGCAGGACAGGGGCCGAGCAGTACTTC. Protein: CASSRTGAEQYF.

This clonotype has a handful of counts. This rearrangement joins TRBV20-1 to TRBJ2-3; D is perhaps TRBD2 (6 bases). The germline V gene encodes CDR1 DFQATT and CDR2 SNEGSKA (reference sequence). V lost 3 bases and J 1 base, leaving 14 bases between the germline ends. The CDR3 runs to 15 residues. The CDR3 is CSARNGASGTDTQYF. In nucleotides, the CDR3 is TGCAGTGCTAGGAATGGGGCTAGCGGCACAGATACGCAGTATTTT.

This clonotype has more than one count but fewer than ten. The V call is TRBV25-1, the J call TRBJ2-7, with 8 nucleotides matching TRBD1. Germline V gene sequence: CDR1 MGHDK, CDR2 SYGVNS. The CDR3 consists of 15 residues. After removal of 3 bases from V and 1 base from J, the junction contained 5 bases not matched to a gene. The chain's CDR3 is CASSDPDRGSYEQYF. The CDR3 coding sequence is TGTGCCAGCAGTGACCCCGACAGGGGATCCTACGAGCAGTACTTC.